This TCR beta chain was observed in a study of beta chain features in type 1 diabetes. Across the whole study: Cell yields, gender and age were comparable in patients and healthy donors.

Germline V gene data show CDR1 as LNHDA and CDR2 as SQIVND (reference sequence). The CDR3 spans 15 residues. V dropped 5 bases and J dropped 4; count of bases not matched to a gene: 6. The study, taken as a whole, reports: Type 1 diabetes patients showed a moderate but significant shortening of TCRB CDR3s in all four CD4+ subsets.

Isolated RNA was reverse transcribed in full, so expressed TCRB transcripts were sequenced. Average reads for naive, central memory and regulatory T cell samples were about 3.57 million. The repertoire was sequenced with immunoSEQ multiplex PCR; TCRdb's copy has only in-frame clones and lacks some. There are about 650,000 clones in the sample; 9.5% to 15% occur only once, and 0.095% to 0.15% lies in the top ten. Turning to this clone: What it binds is not known.

The clonotype comes from a man younger than 45 with type 1 diabetes. Sequenced: naive CD4+ T cells from blood. The V call is TRBV19, the J call TRBJ2-2; 8 positions match TRBD1. As DNA, the CDR3 is TGTGCCAGTAGTCGGACAGGGCGGACCACCGGGGAGCTGTTTTTT. The encoded protein is CASSRTGRTTGELFF.